Listed below are T cell receptor beta chains from one sample, sequenced in a study of T-cell reconstitution after alpha-beta-depleted transplantation in children. Each CDR3 protein is one row after TCRdb ran MiXCR on the PCR reads. Of 200,000 to 300,000 distinct CDR3 sequences listed, 12% are singletons. The sequenced sample was PBMCs from the stem cell graft donor, obtained from the stem cell graft. The receptors stem from a human donor who donated a stem cell graft to a child with acute lymphoblastic leukemia. The CDR3 runs from the conserved cysteine through the conserved F or W. The order of the fields is clone size, V gene, J gene, D gene, CDR3 DNA, CDR3 protein. D genes are given only for firm matches. The size field reads how often the clone was seen (once, few, many) or a class if it is expanded.

clone size: many; V gene: TRBV4-1; J gene: TRBJ2-5; D gene: TRBD2; CDR3 DNA: TGCGCCAGCAGCCAATTGGGACTAGCTGAAAAAGAGACCCAGTACTTC; CDR3 protein: CASSQLGLAEKETQYF
clone size: many; V gene: TRBV2; J gene: TRBJ2-1; D gene: TRBD2; CDR3 DNA: TGTGCCTCGGCGGGCGAGCGGGGGAACAATGAGCAGTTCTTC; CDR3 protein: CASAGERGNNEQFF
clone size: many; V gene: TRBV4-3; J gene: TRBJ2-2; D gene: NA; CDR3 DNA: TGCGCCAGCAGCCCAATAACAGGTTACACCGGGGAGCTGTTTTTT; CDR3 protein: CASSPITGYTGELFF
clone size: many; V gene: TRBV10-3; J gene: TRBJ1-1; D gene: NA; CDR3 DNA: TGTGCCCTCCGGGCGGGGAACACGGGGACTGAAGCTTTCTTT; CDR3 protein: CALRAGNTGTEAFF
clone size: many; V gene: TRBV6-2/TRBV6-3; J gene: TRBJ2-1; D gene: NA; CDR3 DNA: TGTGCCAGCAGTCCTAGCGAAAGCTCCTACAATGAGCAGTTCTTC; CDR3 protein: CASSPSESSYNEQFF
clone size: many; V gene: TRBV6-1; J gene: TRBJ1-4; D gene: NA; CDR3 DNA: TGTGCTTCAACTAATGGGCCCTCAATAACCGGTGAAAAACTGTTTTTT; CDR3 protein: CASTNGPSITGEKLFF
clone size: many; V gene: TRBV24-1; J gene: TRBJ2-4; D gene: NA; CDR3 DNA: TGTGCCACCAGTGACGGAAACGGGAACATTCAGTACTTC; CDR3 protein: CATSDGNGNIQYF
clone size: many; V gene: TRBV12-3/TRBV12-4; J gene: TRBJ2-1; D gene: NA; CDR3 DNA: TGTGCCAGCAACTCCATCGGCCTAGCAAGCTCCTACAATGAGCAGTTCTTC; CDR3 protein: CASNSIGLASSYNEQFF
clone size: many; V gene: TRBV7-2; J gene: TRBJ2-2; D gene: NA; CDR3 DNA: TGTGCCAGCAGCTTAGTTGAGGGCGGGGAGCTGTTTTTT; CDR3 protein: CASSLVEGGELFF
clone size: many; V gene: TRBV18; J gene: TRBJ2-7; D gene: NA; CDR3 DNA: TGTGCCAGCTCATCGACAAAGGAGGAGCAGTACTTC; CDR3 protein: CASSSTKEEQYF
clone size: many; V gene: TRBV5-1; J gene: TRBJ2-3; D gene: NA; CDR3 DNA: TGCGCCAGCAGCTTGGATATTCCCGATACGCAGTATTTT; CDR3 protein: CASSLDIPDTQYF
clone size: few; V gene: TRBV5-5; J gene: TRBJ2-1; D gene: TRBD1; CDR3 DNA: TGTGCCAGCACTTTGGGATGGGACAGGGGGTATGAGCAGTTCTTC; CDR3 protein: CASTLGWDRGYEQFF
clone size: many; V gene: TRBV6-6; J gene: TRBJ2-1; D gene: TRBD2; CDR3 DNA: TGTGCCAGCAGTTCATCCAGGGCGGGAGTCCCTGAGCAGTTCTTC; CDR3 protein: CASSSSRAGVPEQFF
clone size: many; V gene: TRBV12-3/TRBV12-4; J gene: TRBJ2-1; D gene: TRBD2; CDR3 DNA: TGTGCCAGCAGTTTTAGGACTAGCGGGAGGAATGAGCAGTTCTTC; CDR3 protein: CASSFRTSGRNEQFF
clone size: many; V gene: TRBV5-4; J gene: TRBJ2-2; D gene: TRBD1; CDR3 DNA: TGTGCCAGCAGCACCCGGGACAGGGGAGGGGAGCTGTTTTTT; CDR3 protein: CASSTRDRGGELFF
clone size: many; V gene: TRBV6-1; J gene: TRBJ2-1; D gene: TRBD2; CDR3 DNA: TGTGCCAGCAGACTACCGGGACTAGCGCATGAGCAGTTCTTC; CDR3 protein: CASRLPGLAHEQFF
clone size: many; V gene: TRBV5-1; J gene: TRBJ2-1; D gene: TRBD2; CDR3 DNA: TGCGCCAGCAGCGGGACTAGCGGCTCCTACAATGAGCAGTTCTTC; CDR3 protein: CASSGTSGSYNEQFF